These 25 T cell receptor beta chains came from one sample sequenced in a study of siplizumab effects on memory and regulatory T cells. Libraries were prepared by immunoSEQ multiplex PCR; TCRdb keeps only in-frame clonotypes and omits some of them. The repertoire holds 57,000 or so clones, with roughly 78% as singletons. The sequenced sample was memory CD4+ T cells sorted from blood. These receptors were taken from a human donor in good health.

This clone has only a few counts. The chain carries TRBV5-4 and TRBJ1-4; the D gene is possibly TRBD1 (5 bases). The V end was cut by 3 bases, the J end by 4 bases, with 10 bases between. The CDR3 length is 14 residues. Germline V CDR1 and CDR2: SGHNT, YYREEE (reference sequence). In DNA, the CDR3 is TGTGCCAGCAGCTCGGGGCAGATTAATGAAAAACTGTTTTTT. Its translation is CASSSGQINEKLFF.

The chain uses TRBV7-3 and TRBJ2-5, with D possibly TRBD1 on 6 matching bases. The CDR3 loop spans 13 amino acids. Trimming stripped 5 bases from V and 9 bases from J, with 16 bases between. Germline V gives CDR1 SGHTA, CDR2 FQGTGA. The CDR3 nucleotides are TGTGCCAGCAGCGTAAAAAACAGGGAACCCCAGTACTTC. Its protein is CASSVKNREPQYF.

The chain uses TRBV11-3 and TRBJ2-5; D gene unclear. Germline V gene lookup returns CDR1 SGHNT and CDR2 YENEEA. Trimming pared 2 bases from V and 5 bases from J, leaving 9 bases between. The CDR3 covers 13 residues. CDR3 in amino acids: CASSLRSGETQYF. The DNA for the CDR3 is TGTGCCAGCAGCTTAAGGTCGGGCGAGACCCAGTACTTC.

V usage is TRBV10-3 and J usage is TRBJ2-1; 10 nucleotides agree with TRBD1. Germline lookup yields CDR1 ENHRY and CDR2 SYGVKD. The CDR3 totals 13 residues. J lost 6 bases, V lost 10 bases, and 6 bases had no gene match. The CDR3 region has the DNA TGTGCCACCGGGACAGGGGAAACCAATGAGCAGTTCTTC. The encoded protein is CATGTGETNEQFF.

The chain couples TRBV5-1 to TRBJ1-6; D gene ambiguous. Trimming took 0 bases from V and 7 from J, leaving 8 bases between them. CDR1 SGHRS and CDR2 YFSETQ come from the germline V gene. This CDR3 contains 14 residues. CDR3 residues: CASSLGDVNSPLHF. The CDR3 region has the DNA TGCGCCAGCAGCTTGGGTGACGTAAATTCACCCCTCCACTTT.

This clone was picked up one time. This rearrangement joins TRBV5-6 to TRBJ1-2, with TRBD1 matching over 7 bases. The CDR3 spans 17 residues. With V trimmed by 4 bases and J by 2 bases, 14 bases remained unmatched. CDR1 is SGHDT and CDR2 is YYEEEE in the germline V gene. CDR3 nucleotides: TGTGCCAGCAGCGGCGTCCGGGATCGCAGGGGGAACTATGGCTACACCTTC. It encodes CASSGVRDRRGNYGYTF.

The rearrangement links TRBV6-5 to TRBJ2-1; TRBD2 matches at 14 bases. After removal of 4 bases from V and 7 bases from J, the junction contained 6 bases not matched to a gene. Germline lookup yields CDR1 MNHEY and CDR2 SVGAGI. The CDR3 extends over 16 amino acids. DNA of the CDR3: TGTGCCAGCAGTTCCGACGGACTAGCGGGGGGTAATGAGCAGTTCTTC. Amino acid sequence: CASSSDGLAGGNEQFF.

V usage is TRBV7-6 and J usage is TRBJ2-2, with D perhaps TRBD1 or TRBD2 (6 bases each). The CDR3 runs to 15 residues. Germline V CDR1 and CDR2: SGHVS, FNYEAQ. The germline V and J ends were trimmed by 4 bases and 6 bases, with 15 bases remaining between them. CDR3 sequence reads: CASSSISGEAGELFF. CDR3 sequence (DNA): TGTGCCAGCAGCTCAATATCAGGGGAGGCCGGGGAGCTGTTTTTT.

V is TRBV5-1 and J is TRBJ2-7; D is uncertain. The germline gives CDR1 SGHRS, CDR2 YFSETQ. Deletions cut 0 bases from V and 3 bases from J, with 10 bases between. The CDR3 covers 14 residues. Written as DNA, the CDR3 is TGCGCCAGCAGCTTGGGACTGGGAAGCTACGAGCAGTACTTC. Its translation: CASSLGLGSYEQYF.

To note about this clone: Compared with germline, one end of the junction differs, possibly owing to a read error. The chain has TRBV11-3 and TRBJ2-3, with a tentative D call TRBD1 (5 bases). This CDR3 has 14 residues. Germline V CDR1 and CDR2: SGHNT, YENEEA. The chain's CDR3 is CASRLSGGTGTQYF. For the CDR3, the DNA is TGTGCCAGCAGACTGTCGGGCGGCACAGGTACGCAGTATTTT.

The rearrangement joins TRBV2 to TRBJ2-2; no clear D. The germline V gene has CDR1 SNHLY and CDR2 FYNNEI. The CDR3 contains 15 residues. Trimming pared 6 bases from V and 0 bases from J, leaving 11 bases between. DNA for the CDR3: TGTGCCAGCAGGGAGTCAGGTTCGAACACCGGGGAGCTGTTTTTT. This encodes CASRESGSNTGELFF. Variable domain in full (rest from reference TRBV2 and TRBJ2-2): EPEVTQTPSHQVTQMGQEVILRCVPISNHLYFYWYRQILGQKVEFLVSFYNNEISEKSEIFDDQFSVERPDGSNFTLKIRSTKLEDSAMYFCASRESGSNTGELFFGEGSRLTVL.

This clone was counted between two and nine times. The V call is TRBV2, the J call TRBJ1-4; D may be TRBD1 (5 bases). Per germline, CDR1 SNHLY and CDR2 FYNNEI. CDR3 size: 14 residues. The V end lost 3 bases, the J end lost 6 bases, and 11 bases lay between the germline ends. This chain's CDR3 is CASSDSGGDEKLFF. The CDR3 nucleotides read TGTGCCAGCAGTGATAGCGGGGGGGATGAAAAACTGTTTTTT.

This sequence joins TRBV5-1 and TRBJ1-1; unclear D gene. Germline-derived CDR1 and CDR2 are SGHRS and YFSETQ. The CDR3 sequence is 16 residues long. V lost 1 base and J lost 2, with 15 bases in between. The CDR3 DNA sequence: TGCGCCAGCAGCTTGATAGGTGGGGAGGGCAACACTGAAGCTTTCTTT. This translates into CASSLIGGEGNTEAFF.

This clone showed up just a few times. The chain combines TRBV10-2 with TRBJ1-5; the match to TRBD1 covers 9 bases. The CDR3 has 20 amino acids. V was clipped by 10 bases and J by 3 bases; unmatched bases: 25. CDR1 is WSHSY and CDR2 is SAAADI in the germline V gene. CDR3 sequence (DNA): TGCGCCATGTCAATCCGGTCCCGGGACAGGGTCCAGGGGAACAATCAGCCCCAGCATTTT. It specifies CAMSIRSRDRVQGNNQPQHF.

CDR3 in amino acids: CASSLRRGRSDTIYF. Here the CDR3 DNA reads TGTGCCAGCAGTTTAAGGAGGGGGCGCTCGGACACCATATATTTT. The chain uses TRBV28 and TRBJ1-3; 7 bases align to TRBD1. The CDR3 runs to 15 residues. Trimming removed 2 bases from V and 8 bases from J; junction bases left unmatched: 9. From germline, CDR1 is MDHEN and CDR2 SYDVKM.

CDR3 protein: CASSEGAMNTEAFF. CDR3 coding DNA: TGTGCCAGCTCAGAGGGCGCGATGAACACTGAAGCTTTCTTT. The chain carries TRBV18 and TRBJ1-1; D unresolved. V was pared by 5 bases and J by 0 bases, with 10 bases between. Germline V CDR1 and CDR2: KGHSH, LQKENI. The CDR3 totals 14 residues.

The chain uses TRBV5-6 and TRBJ2-3; a weak D match, TRBD1 (6 bases). The CDR3 sequence is 15 residues long. The germline V gene encodes CDR1 SGHDT and CDR2 YYEEEE. V gave up 5 bases and J gave up 4 bases, with 17 bases separating them. The CDR3 spells CASSPDRRRPDTQYF. The CDR3, as DNA: TGTGCCAGCAGTCCAGACAGGAGGAGGCCAGATACGCAGTATTTT. Together with reference TRBV5-6 and TRBJ2-3, the CDR3 gives the full variable domain: DAGVTQSPTHLIKTRGQQVTLRCSPKSGHDTVSWYQQALGQGPQFIFQYYEEEERQRGNFPDRFSGHQFPNYSSELNVNALLLGDSALYLCASSPDRRRPDTQYFGPGTRLTVL.

The genes are TRBV5-5 and TRBJ1-4, with D hard to call. The V end was cut by 4 bases, the J end by 0 bases, with 19 bases between. The CDR3 consists of 18 residues. Germline V lookup: CDR1 SGHKS, CDR2 YYEKEE (reference sequence). The CDR3 DNA reads TGTGCCAGCAGCGCGAGGGAGGTTCTCCAAACAACTAATGAAAAACTGTTTTTT. Amino acid sequence: CASSAREVLQTTNEKLFF.

This sequence joins TRBV4-3 and TRBJ2-4; possibly TRBD2 for D (5 bases). Trimming removed 0 bases from V and 1 base from J, with 10 bases in between. This CDR3 spans 16 amino acids. The germline gives CDR1 LGHNA, CDR2 YSLEER. The CDR3 DNA is TGCGCCAGCAGCCAAGAAAGCGGAGCTGCCAAAAACATTCAGTACTTC. This translates into CASSQESGAAKNIQYF.

This chain connects TRBV18 to TRBJ1-2; 8 nucleotides agree with TRBD1. This CDR3 comprises 16 residues. Germline CDR1 reads KGHSH; CDR2 reads LQKENI. With V trimmed by 0 bases and J by 4 bases, 7 bases remained unmatched. Written as DNA, the CDR3 is TGTGCCAGCTCACCACCGACAGGGGCCGCTATCTATGGCTACACCTTC. It encodes CASSPPTGAAIYGYTF.

The chain couples TRBV7-8 to TRBJ2-1, with 7 positions matching TRBD2. This CDR3 is 17 amino acids long. Trimming took 4 bases from V and 3 from J; bases not matched to a gene: 12. In germline, CDR1 is SGHVS, CDR2 FQNEAQ. Written as DNA, the CDR3 is TGTGCCAGCAGCTACGGGGGGATGGTAGGCCTCTACAATGAGCAGTTCTTC. This gives the protein CASSYGGMVGLYNEQFF.

The chain is built from TRBV6-6 and TRBJ1-5; D possibly corresponds to TRBD1 (6 bases). The V gene's germline CDR1 is MNHNY and CDR2 SVGAGI (reference sequence). The CDR3 runs to 13 residues. The V end was cut by 7 bases, the J end by 6 bases, with 13 bases between. CDR3 sequence: CASTGTTVQPQHF. The CDR3 nucleotides read TGTGCCAGCACCGGGACAACGGTTCAGCCCCAGCATTTT.

This chain uses TRBV9 with TRBJ1-4; possibly TRBD1 for D (5 bases). In germline, CDR1 is SGDLS, CDR2 YYNGEE. V lost 0 bases, J lost 8 bases, and 14 bases lay in between. This CDR3 region has 15 residues. The CDR3 DNA reads as TGTGCCAGCAGCGTAGGAGAGACAGCCACCGAAAAACTGTTTTTT. Translation gives CASSVGETATEKLFF.

The J gene is TRBJ1-1, the V gene TRBV10-3, with D possibly TRBD1 on 6 matching bases. Germline V gene lookup returns CDR1 ENHRY and CDR2 SYGVKD. This CDR3 has 13 residues. V was cut by 6 bases and J by 0 bases, with 8 bases left in between. In DNA, the CDR3 is TGTGCCATCAGCGAGGGGGTGAACACTGAAGCTTTCTTT. Amino acid sequence: CAISEGVNTEAFF.

On this clone: This sample also contains other DNA sequences that code for the same CDR3. V and J are TRBV19 and TRBJ2-6; a possible D gene is TRBD1 (6 bases). The ends were cut back, 5 bases at V and 2 bases at J, with 10 bases in the middle. The length of the CDR3 is 15 residues. Per germline, CDR1 LNHDA and CDR2 SQIVND (reference sequence). CDR3: CASSSTGTGANVLTF. CDR3 in DNA: TGTGCCAGTAGTTCCACAGGGACTGGGGCCAACGTCCTGACTTTC.